The T cell receptor beta chain under discussion was sequenced for a study of CD8 T cells in Susac syndrome. With V trimmed by 1 base and J by 3 bases, 13 bases remained unmatched. Germline lookup yields CDR1 MGHRA and CDR2 YSYEKL. This CDR3 is 18 amino acids long. Random hexamers were used to reverse transcribe 0.5 to 1 ug of RNA. An immunoSEQ multiplex PCR generated amplified TCR beta CDR3 products spanning 54 Vbeta and 13 Jbeta. TCRdb recomputed calls from the immunoSEQ multiplex PCR reads with MiXCR, one row per CDR3 protein. The sample yields around 160,000 distinct CDR3 sequences, just under 95% seen once. High-throughput TCR beta sequencing covered peripheral CD8+ and CD4+ T cells.

Sequenced material: CD4+ T cells from PBMCs. The clonotype was recovered from a human donor in good health. The V and J genes are TRBV4-1 and TRBJ2-7, with 9 positions matching TRBD2. As DNA, the CDR3 is TGCGCCAGCAGCCAAGGGGACCCGGCGACTAGCGGACTCTACGAGCAGTACTTC. This translates into CASSQGDPATSGLYEQYF.